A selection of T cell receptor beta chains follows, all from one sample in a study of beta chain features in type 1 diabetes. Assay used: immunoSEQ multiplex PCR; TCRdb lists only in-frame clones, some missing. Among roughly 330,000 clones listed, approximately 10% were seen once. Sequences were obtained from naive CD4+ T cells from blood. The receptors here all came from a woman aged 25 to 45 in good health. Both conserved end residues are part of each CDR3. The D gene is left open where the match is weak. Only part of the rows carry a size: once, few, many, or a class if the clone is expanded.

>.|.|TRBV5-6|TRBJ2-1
CASSLGRGREQFF
TGTGCCAGCAGCTTGGGAAGGGGTCGGGAGCAGTTCTTC
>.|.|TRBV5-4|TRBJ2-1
CASRFSGAGSYNEQFF
TGTGCCAGCAGGTTTAGCGGAGCCGGCTCCTACAATGAGCAGTTCTTC
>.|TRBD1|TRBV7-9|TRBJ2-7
CASTTGTASYEQYF
TGTGCCAGCACCACCGGGACAGCCTCCTACGAGCAGTACTTC
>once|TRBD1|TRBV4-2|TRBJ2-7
CASSQETPGQGVEEQYF
TGTGCCAGCAGCCAAGAGACACCGGGACAGGGTGTTGAGGAGCAGTACTTC
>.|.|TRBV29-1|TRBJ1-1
CSVVSGSNTEAFF
TGCAGCGTTGTGAGCGGATCGAACACTGAAGCTTTCTTT
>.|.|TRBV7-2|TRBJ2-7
CASSTGRNSYEQYF
TGTGCCAGCAGTACAGGGCGGAACTCCTACGAGCAGTACTTC
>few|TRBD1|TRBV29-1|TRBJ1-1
CSAATPGGTEAFF
TGCAGCGCCGCAACCCCAGGGGGCACTGAAGCTTTCTTT
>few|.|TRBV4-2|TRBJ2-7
CASSQEPGDPRGGEQYF
TGTGCCAGCAGCCAAGAACCGGGAGACCCCCGTGGAGGCGAGCAGTACTTC
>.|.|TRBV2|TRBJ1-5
CASSRQEASNQPQHF
TGTGCCAGCAGTCGTCAGGAGGCTAGCAATCAGCCCCAGCATTTT
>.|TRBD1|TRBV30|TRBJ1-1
CAWDQGQGASSWRAFF
TGTGCCTGGGACCAGGGACAGGGGGCAAGTAGTTGGAGGGCTTTCTTT
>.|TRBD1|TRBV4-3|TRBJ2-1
CASSQDAFGTGLNEQFF
TGCGCCAGCAGCCAAGACGCGTTCGGGACAGGGCTCAATGAGCAGTTCTTC
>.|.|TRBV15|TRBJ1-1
CATSRMTVMNTEAFF
TGTGCCACCAGCAGAATGACAGTGATGAACACTGAAGCTTTCTTT
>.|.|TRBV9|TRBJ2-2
CASSVGSVVGTGELFF
TGTGCCAGCAGCGTAGGTAGCGTGGTAGGCACCGGGGAGCTGTTTTTT
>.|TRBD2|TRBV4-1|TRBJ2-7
CASSQTGTSSYEQYF
TGCGCCAGCAGCCAAACCGGGACTAGCTCCTACGAGCAGTACTTC
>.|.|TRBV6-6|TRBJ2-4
CASRTDSTKGDQYF
TGTGCCAGCAGGACCGACAGTACTAAAGGTGATCAGTACTTC
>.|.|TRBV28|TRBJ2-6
CASRRTVSGANVLTF
TGTGCCAGCAGACGGACAGTCTCTGGGGCCAACGTCCTGACTTTC
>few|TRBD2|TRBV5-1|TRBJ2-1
CASEGLAGGDEQFF
TGCGCCAGCGAGGGCCTAGCGGGAGGGGATGAGCAGTTCTTC
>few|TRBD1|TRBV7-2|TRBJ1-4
CASSLGTGGEKLFF
TGTGCCAGCAGCTTAGGGACAGGTGGTGAAAAACTGTTTTTT
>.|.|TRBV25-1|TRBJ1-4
CASSESQGAANEKLFF
TGTGCCAGCAGTGAATCTCAGGGTGCGGCTAATGAAAAACTGTTTTTT
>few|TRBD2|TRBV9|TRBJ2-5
CASSVASAGGGEQYF
TGTGCCAGCAGCGTAGCATCAGCGGGAGGGGGGGAGCAGTACTTC
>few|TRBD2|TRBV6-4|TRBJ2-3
CASRATSGVTDTQYF
TGTGCCAGCAGGGCGACTAGCGGGGTTACAGATACGCAGTATTTT
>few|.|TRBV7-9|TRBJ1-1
CASSLHSRGSTEAFF
TGTGCCAGCAGCTTACATTCTCGGGGAAGCACTGAAGCTTTCTTT
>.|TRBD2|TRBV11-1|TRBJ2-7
CASSPGLAGAGEQYF
TGTGCCAGCAGCCCCGGACTAGCGGGAGCCGGGGAGCAGTACTTC
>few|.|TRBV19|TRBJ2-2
CASTRLNTGELFF
TGTGCCAGTACCAGGCTGAACACCGGGGAGCTGTTTTTT
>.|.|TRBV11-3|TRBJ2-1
CASSLSGGSYNEQFF
TGTGCCAGCAGCCTTAGCGGAGGCTCCTACAATGAGCAGTTCTTC
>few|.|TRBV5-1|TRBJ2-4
CASSLGPERRVVHF
TGCGCCAGCAGCTTGGGCCCTGAGAGGAGAGTGGTGCACTTC
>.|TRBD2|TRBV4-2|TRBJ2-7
CASSQPTSGSYEQYF
TGTGCCAGCAGCCAACCGACTAGCGGAAGCTACGAGCAGTACTTC
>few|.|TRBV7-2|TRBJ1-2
CASSPTDRPYGYTF
TGTGCCAGCAGCCCGACCGACAGGCCATATGGCTACACCTTC
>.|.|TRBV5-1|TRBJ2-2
CASSGGRPNTGELFF
TGCGCCAGCAGCGGGGGCCGGCCGAACACCGGGGAGCTGTTTTTT
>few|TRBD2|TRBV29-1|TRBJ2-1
CSVYWTSAYNEQFF
TGCAGCGTTTACTGGACTAGCGCATACAATGAGCAGTTCTTC
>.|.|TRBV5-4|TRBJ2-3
CASSLRTALYTDTQYF
TGTGCCAGCAGCCTGAGGACAGCCCTTTACACAGATACGCAGTATTTT
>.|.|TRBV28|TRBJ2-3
CASSGNQGIGTDTQYF
TGTGCCAGCAGTGGGAATCAGGGTATTGGCACAGATACGCAGTATTTT
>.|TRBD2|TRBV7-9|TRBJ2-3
CASSFGGSSDTQYF
TGTGCCAGCAGCTTTGGCGGGAGCAGTGATACGCAGTATTTT
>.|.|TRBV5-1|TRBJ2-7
CASSPGRDRLTYEQYF
TGCGCCAGCAGCCCGGGGAGAGACAGGCTTACCTACGAGCAGTACTTC
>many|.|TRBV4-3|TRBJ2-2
CASSQLDSTGELFF
TGCGCCAGCAGCCAATTGGACTCAACCGGGGAGCTGTTTTTT
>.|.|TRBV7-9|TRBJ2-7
CASSFGDSYEQYF
TGTGCCAGCAGTTTCGGTGATTCCTACGAGCAGTACTTC
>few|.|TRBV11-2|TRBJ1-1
CASSNVGTEAFF
TGTGCCAGCAGCAATGTCGGGACTGAAGCTTTCTTT
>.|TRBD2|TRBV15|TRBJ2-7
CATSRVNSGRTGSIYEQYF
TGTGCCACCAGCAGAGTAAACAGCGGGAGGACCGGGTCCATCTACGAGCAGTACTTC
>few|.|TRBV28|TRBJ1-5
CASSPWGRAPWHF
TGTGCCAGCAGCCCTTGGGGCAGAGCCCCCTGGCATTTT
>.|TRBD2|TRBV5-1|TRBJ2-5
CASSSQAGGPRETQYF
TGCGCCAGCAGCTCACAAGCGGGAGGGCCTCGGGAGACCCAGTACTTC
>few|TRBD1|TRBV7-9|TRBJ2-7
CASSRPGTETYEQYF
TGTGCCAGCAGCCGGCCCGGGACAGAGACCTACGAGCAGTACTTC
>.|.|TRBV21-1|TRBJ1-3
CASSKHRLDWSSGNTIYF
TGTGCCAGCAGCAAACATCGCCTGGACTGGAGCTCTGGAAACACCATATATTTT
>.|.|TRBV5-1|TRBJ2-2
CASTGRGTNTGELFF
TGCGCCAGCACCGGAAGAGGGACGAACACCGGGGAGCTGTTTTTT
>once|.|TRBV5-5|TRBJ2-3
CASILGRDTQYF
TGTGCCAGCATTTTAGGGAGAGATACGCAGTATTTT
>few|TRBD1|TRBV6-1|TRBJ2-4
CASSGGQGENIQYF
TGTGCCAGCAGTGGAGGACAGGGGGAAAACATTCAGTACTTC
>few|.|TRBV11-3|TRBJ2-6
CASSLNRAGANVLTF
TGTGCCAGCAGCTTAAACAGGGCTGGGGCCAACGTCCTGACTTTC
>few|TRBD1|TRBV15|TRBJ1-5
CATSRGLGQGLLSNQPQHF
TGTGCCACCAGCAGGGGTCTGGGACAGGGGTTATTGAGCAATCAGCCCCAGCATTTT
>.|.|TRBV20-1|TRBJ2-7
CSTGTFYEQYF
TGCAGCACCGGGACATTCTACGAGCAGTACTTC
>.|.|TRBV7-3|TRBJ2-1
CASSKKVGGYNEQFF
TGTGCCAGCAGTAAAAAAGTCGGAGGCTACAATGAGCAGTTCTTC
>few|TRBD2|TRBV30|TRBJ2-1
CAWGPLLAGVRNEQFF
TGTGCCTGGGGCCCCCTACTAGCGGGAGTGCGCAATGAGCAGTTCTTC
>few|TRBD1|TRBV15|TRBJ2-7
CATSTRQGLRYEQYF
TGTGCCACCAGCACAAGACAGGGGTTGCGGTACGAGCAGTACTTC
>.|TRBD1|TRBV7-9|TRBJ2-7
CASSLGQGIEQYF
TGTGCCAGCAGCTTAGGACAGGGGATCGAGCAGTACTTC
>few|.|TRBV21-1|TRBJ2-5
CASSSTGVEETQYF
TGTGCCAGCAGCAGTACAGGGGTTGAAGAGACCCAGTACTTC
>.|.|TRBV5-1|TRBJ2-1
CASSTAAYNEQFF
TGCGCCAGCAGTACTGCCGCCTACAATGAGCAGTTCTTC